This T cell receptor beta chain originates from a study of low-dose radiotherapy and immunotherapy resistance in tumors. Looking at the study overall: Participants in Cohort 2 were given 1 Gy per fraction every two weeks, for 13 Gy over 26 weeks. Each patient was administered nivolumab intravenously at 240 mg, which was a flat dose, every two weeks, along with intravenous ipilimumab at 1 mg/kg every six weeks.

Indicated time point: after trial treatment. Described treatment: LDRT plus nivolumab, ipilimumab, low-dose cyclophosphamide and aspirin (RACIN trial). Covering alpha and beta chains, TRAV- and TRBV-specific primers were used for the first-strand cDNA. The authors amplified TCRs for about 20 PCR cycles with a constant-region primer and a V-primer adapter. TCRdb recomputed calls from the reads with MiXCR, one row per CDR3 protein. The sample has just over 90,000 distinct CDR3 sequences, 20% to 25% seen once. Trimming removed 2 bases from V and 0 bases from J, with 13 bases in between. Germline lookup yields CDR1 SGHRS and CDR2 YFSETQ. The CDR3 totals 16 residues.

The material sequenced was PBMCs, taken after low-dose radiotherapy plus immunotherapy. V and J are TRBV5-1 and TRBJ2-3, with D tentatively TRBD2 (5 bases). This TCR came from a female donor with ovarian cancer. The CDR3, as DNA: TGCGCCAGCAGCTTAGGCGGGCCTACTAGCACAGATACGCAGTATTTT. Protein sequence: CASSLGGPTSTDTQYF.